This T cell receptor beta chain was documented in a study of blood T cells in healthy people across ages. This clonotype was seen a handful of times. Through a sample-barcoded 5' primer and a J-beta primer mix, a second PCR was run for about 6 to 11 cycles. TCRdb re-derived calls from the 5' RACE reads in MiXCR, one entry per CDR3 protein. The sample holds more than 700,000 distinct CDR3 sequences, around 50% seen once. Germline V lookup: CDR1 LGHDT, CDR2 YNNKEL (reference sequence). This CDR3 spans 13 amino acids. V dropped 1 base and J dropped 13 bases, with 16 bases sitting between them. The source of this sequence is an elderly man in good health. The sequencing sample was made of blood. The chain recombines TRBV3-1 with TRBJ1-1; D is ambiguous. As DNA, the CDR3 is TGTGCCAGCAGCCAAGTCGCCGGGGAGAGAGGTTTCTTT. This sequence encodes CASSQVAGERGFF.